This T cell receptor beta chain was found in a study of tumor-infiltrating lymphocytes in primary liver carcinoma. Study overall: Primary liver carcinoma in the patients was surgically resected. Tumors, staged T1-T3 N0M0, spanned 4.2 to 10 cm. Study-wide points: Researchers did not compare CD4+ and CD8+ repertoires, as samples were bulk unsorted. Tumor-adjacent and tumor-blood pairs overlapped less than tumor region pairs did.

As to this clonotype: Its target is unknown. Sequence at one end of the junction differs from germline and may be a read error.

The template, 500 ng total RNA, yielded TCR beta cDNA made with a constant-region primer. Researchers made the TCR beta libraries by running three nested multiplex PCR rounds with slightly modified ARM-PCR. TRBV1-TRBV30 forward primers and a C-beta reverse primer were used in the first two PCR rounds, which each ran for approximately 10 cycles. TCRdb reanalysed the multiplex PCR reads using MiXCR and keeps one entry per CDR3 protein. The sample lists a few hundred thousand distinct CDR3 sequences, around 50% occurring once. Per the germline V gene, CDR1 is MNHEY and CDR2 is SVGAGI. This CDR3 contains 15 residues. Extraction also yielded germline DNA, while blood RNA was obtained from unsorted whole blood.

The source is a woman in her thirties with primary liver carcinoma and hepatitis B virus infection. This chain links TRBV6-5 with TRBJ1-2; D possibly corresponds to TRBD1 (5 bases). The sequencing input was peripheral blood. This chain's CDR3 is CASSYTREPIYGYIF. The CDR3 DNA sequence: TGTGCCAGCAGTTACACCAGGGAACCTATTTATGGCTACATCTTC.